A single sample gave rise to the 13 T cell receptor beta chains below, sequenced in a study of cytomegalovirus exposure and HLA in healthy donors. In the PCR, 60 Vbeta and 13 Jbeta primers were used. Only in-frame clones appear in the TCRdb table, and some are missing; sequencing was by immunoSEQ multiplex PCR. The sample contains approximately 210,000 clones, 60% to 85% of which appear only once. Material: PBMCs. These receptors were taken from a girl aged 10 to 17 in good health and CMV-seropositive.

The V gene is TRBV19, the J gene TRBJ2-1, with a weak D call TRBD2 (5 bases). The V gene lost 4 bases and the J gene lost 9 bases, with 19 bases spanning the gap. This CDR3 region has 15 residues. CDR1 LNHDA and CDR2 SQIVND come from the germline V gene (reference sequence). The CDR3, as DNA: TGTGCCAGTAGTAGAAGGACTGACGAGTTTGCTGAGCAGTTCTTC. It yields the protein CASSRRTDEFAEQFF. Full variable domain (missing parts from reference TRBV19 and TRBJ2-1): DGGITQSPKYLFRKEGQNVTLSCEQNLNHDAMYWYRQDPGQGLRLIYYSQIVNDFQKGDIAEGYSVSREKKESFPLTVTSAQKNPTAFYLCASSRRTDEFAEQFFGPGTRLTVL.

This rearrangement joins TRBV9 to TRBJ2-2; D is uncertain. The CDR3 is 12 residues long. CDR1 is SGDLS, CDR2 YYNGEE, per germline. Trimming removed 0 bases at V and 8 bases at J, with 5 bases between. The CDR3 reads CASSVVYGELFF. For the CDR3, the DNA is TGTGCCAGCAGCGTAGTATATGGGGAGCTGTTTTTT.

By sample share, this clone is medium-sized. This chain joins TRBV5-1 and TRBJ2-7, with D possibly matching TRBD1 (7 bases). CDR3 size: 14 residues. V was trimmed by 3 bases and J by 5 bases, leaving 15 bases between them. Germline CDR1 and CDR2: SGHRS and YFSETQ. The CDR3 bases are TGCGCCAGCAGCTCAGCAGGGGGGTACGACGAGCAGTACTTC. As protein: CASSSAGGYDEQYF.

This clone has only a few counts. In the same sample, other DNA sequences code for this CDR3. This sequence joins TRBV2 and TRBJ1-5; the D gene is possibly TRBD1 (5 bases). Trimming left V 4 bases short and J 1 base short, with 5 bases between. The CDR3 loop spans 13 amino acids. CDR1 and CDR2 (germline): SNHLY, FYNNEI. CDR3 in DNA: TGTGCCAGCAGTGGACAGAGCAATCAGCCCCAGCATTTT. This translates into CASSGQSNQPQHF.

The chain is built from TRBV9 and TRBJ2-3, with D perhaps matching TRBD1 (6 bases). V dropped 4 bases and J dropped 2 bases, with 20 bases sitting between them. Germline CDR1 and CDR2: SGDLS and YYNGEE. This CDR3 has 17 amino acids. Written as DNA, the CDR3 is TGTGCCAGCAGCACCCCGGACAGAGGGGTTATCACAGATACGCAGTATTTT. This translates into CASSTPDRGVITDTQYF.

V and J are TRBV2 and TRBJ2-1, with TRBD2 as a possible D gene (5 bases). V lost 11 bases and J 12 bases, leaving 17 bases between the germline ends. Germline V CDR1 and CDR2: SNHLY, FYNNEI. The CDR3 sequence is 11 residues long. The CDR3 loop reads CASTEAGVQFF. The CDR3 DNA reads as TGTGCCTCCACGGAGGCTGGGGTGCAGTTCTTC.

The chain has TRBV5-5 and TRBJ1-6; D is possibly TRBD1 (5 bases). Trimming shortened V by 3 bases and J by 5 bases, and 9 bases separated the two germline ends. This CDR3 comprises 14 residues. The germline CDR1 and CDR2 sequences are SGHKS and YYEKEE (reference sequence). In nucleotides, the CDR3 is TGTGCCAGCAGCTCTCAGGGTGATAATTCACCCCTCCACTTT. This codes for CASSSQGDNSPLHF.

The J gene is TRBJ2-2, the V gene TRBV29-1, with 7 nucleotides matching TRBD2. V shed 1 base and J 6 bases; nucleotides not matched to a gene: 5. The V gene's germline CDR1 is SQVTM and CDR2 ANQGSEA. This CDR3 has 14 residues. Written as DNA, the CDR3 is TGCAGCGTTGAAGTACCGGGGGGACCCGGGGAGCTGTTTTTT. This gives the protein CSVEVPGGPGELFF.

The CDR3 DNA is TGTGCCAGCAGCCCACACGACAGGGATAATGAAAAACTGTTTTTT. As protein: CASSPHDRDNEKLFF. The chain couples TRBV9 to TRBJ1-4; 7 positions agree with TRBD1. The CDR3 runs to 15 residues. From germline, CDR1 is SGDLS and CDR2 YYNGEE. V lost 4 bases, J lost 4 bases, and 7 bases stayed unmatched.

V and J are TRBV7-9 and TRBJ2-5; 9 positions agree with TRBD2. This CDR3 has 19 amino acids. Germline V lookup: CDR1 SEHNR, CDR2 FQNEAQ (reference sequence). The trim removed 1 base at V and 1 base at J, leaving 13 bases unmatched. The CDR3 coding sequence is TGTGCCAGCAGCTTAGAGGCCTCCGAGGCTAGCGGGGCCCAAGAGACCCAGTACTTC. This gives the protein CASSLEASEASGAQETQYF.

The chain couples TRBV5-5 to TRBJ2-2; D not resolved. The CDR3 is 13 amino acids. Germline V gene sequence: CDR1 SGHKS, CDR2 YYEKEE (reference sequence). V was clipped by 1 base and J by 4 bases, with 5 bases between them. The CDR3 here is CASSLPGTGELFF. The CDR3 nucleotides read TGTGCCAGCAGCTTGCCAGGCACCGGGGAGCTGTTTTTT.

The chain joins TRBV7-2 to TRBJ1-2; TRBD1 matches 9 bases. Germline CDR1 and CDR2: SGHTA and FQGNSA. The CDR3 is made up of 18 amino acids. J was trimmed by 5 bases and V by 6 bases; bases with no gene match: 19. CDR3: CASSSYPPTGGASYGYTF. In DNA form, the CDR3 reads TGTGCCAGCAGTTCGTACCCCCCTACAGGGGGCGCATCTTATGGCTACACCTTC.

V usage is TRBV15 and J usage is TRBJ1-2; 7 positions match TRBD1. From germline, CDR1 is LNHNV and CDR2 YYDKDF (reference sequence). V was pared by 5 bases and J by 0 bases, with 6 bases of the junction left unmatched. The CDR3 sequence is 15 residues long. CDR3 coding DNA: TGTGCCACCAGCGATAGACAGGGAACTAACTATGGCTACACCTTC. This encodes CATSDRQGTNYGYTF.